These T cell receptor beta chains were read from a single sample in a study of blood T cells in healthy people across ages. From the 5' RACE reads, TCRdb called clonotypes with MiXCR, one entry per CDR3 protein. The sample records hundreds of thousands of distinct CDR3 sequences, roughly three fifths being singletons. The sample was blood. These receptors originate from a man aged 35 to 55 in good health. Both conserved end residues are part of each CDR3. The order of the fields is CDR3 length, D gene, J gene, clone size, V gene, CDR3 DNA, CDR3 protein. D genes are given only for firm matches. Clone size is given for some rows only: seen once, a few or many times, or a class if the clone is expanded.

>21|.|TRBJ2-1|.|TRBV21-1
TGTGCCAGTCGGGGTATTCGGGACTCTACAAAGACAAGGCATTTCATGAATGAGCAGTTCTTC
CASRGIRDSTKTRHFMNEQFF
>14|TRBD2|TRBJ2-1|.|TRBV20-1
TGCAGTGCCCATGGGCGGGGGGCCTACAATGAGCAGTTCTTC
CSAHGRGAYNEQFF
>14|TRBD2|TRBJ2-3|few|TRBV27
TGTGCCAGTCGGACTAGCGGACGCACAGATACGCAGTATTTT
CASRTSGRTDTQYF
>17|TRBD1|TRBJ2-1|.|TRBV10-3
TGTGCCATCAGTGAAATTACTCCGGGACAGGGATACAATGAGCAGTTCTTC
CAISEITPGQGYNEQFF
>14|TRBD1|TRBJ2-3|few|TRBV10-3
TGTGCCATCAGACCGGGACAGATCACAGATACGCAGTATTTT
CAIRPGQITDTQYF
>15|TRBD1|TRBJ1-2|few|TRBV27
TGTGCCAGCAGTTTGCGAGGGACAGGGGGGTGTGGCTACACCTTC
CASSLRGTGGCGYTF
>15|.|TRBJ1-6|many|TRBV7-2
TGTGCCAGCAGCCCAGAACAGGGTCCCAATTCACCCCTCCACTTT
CASSPEQGPNSPLHF
>13|TRBD1|TRBJ1-1|.|TRBV27
TGTGCCAGCACTGGGGACAGGGGCTCTGAAGCTTTCTTT
CASTGDRGSEAFF
>15|.|TRBJ1-2|few|TRBV4-1
TGCGCCAGCAGCCAAGTCGCCGGGACGGACGATGGCTACACCTTC
CASSQVAGTDDGYTF
>19|TRBD2|TRBJ2-1|.|TRBV6-5
TGTGCCAGCAGTTACTCTAGGGGAGGAGGCGGGAGATTGGGCAATGAGCAGTTCTTC
CASSYSRGGGGRLGNEQFF
>18|.|TRBJ1-2|.|TRBV5-4
TGTGCCAGCAGCTCCGACGATGCGTCAGGGGCCGGAGGGTATGGCTACACCTTC
CASSSDDASGAGGYGYTF
>16|.|TRBJ2-7|.|TRBV7-6
TGTGCCAGCAGCTTAGAAGGTGGCGGCTACTCCTACGAGCAGTACTTC
CASSLEGGGYSYEQYF
>13|.|TRBJ1-2|.|TRBV29-1
TGCAGCGTTGTTGGGCAGCTCTACTATGGCCACACCTTC
CSVVGQLYYGHTF
>15|TRBD2|TRBJ2-7|.|TRBV6-2/TRBV6-3
TGTGCCAGCAGTCGGACTAGCGGGAGAAAGTACGAGCAGTACTTC
CASSRTSGRKYEQYF
>11|.|TRBJ2-7|once|TRBV20-1
TGCAGTGCTCCCCGGGCCCACGAGCAGTACTTC
CSAPRAHEQYF
>15|.|TRBJ2-2|.|TRBV28
TGTGCCAGCAGTCCGACAGTAACGAACACCGGGGAGCTGTTTTTT
CASSPTVTNTGELFF
>15|TRBD2|TRBJ2-7|.|TRBV27
TGTGCCAGCAGCCCCCAGAGACTAGCTCTCCACGAGCAGTACTTC
CASSPQRLALHEQYF
>14|.|TRBJ2-1|few|TRBV12-3/TRBV12-4
TGTGCCAGCAGTCCCACCCATCAGAACAATGAGCAGTTCTTC
CASSPTHQNNEQFF
>15|.|TRBJ2-2|once|TRBV9
TGTGCCAGCAGCGCCCCTTTGGGGTTTTCCGGGGAGCTGTTTTTT
CASSAPLGFSGELFF
>16|TRBD2|TRBJ2-3|many|TRBV7-2
TGTGCCAGCAGGCGGAGCGCGGGGGGACGCACAGATACGCAGTATTTT
CASRRSAGGRTDTQYF
>19|TRBD1|TRBJ2-6|.|TRBV12-3/TRBV12-4
TGTGCCAGCACCTTTAGTCTCCGGGGACAGGGGGATGGGGCCAACGTCCTGACTTTC
CASTFSLRGQGDGANVLTF
>14|TRBD2|TRBJ2-7|few|TRBV28
TGTGCCAGCAGTCCTCTAGCGGGGATCTACGAGCAGTACTTC
CASSPLAGIYEQYF
>15|.|TRBJ2-7|few|TRBV4-1
TGCGCCAGCAGCCAAGCTGGCTCATTCGCCCGCGAGCAGTACTTC
CASSQAGSFAREQYF
>15|TRBD2|TRBJ2-4|.|TRBV2
TGTGCCAGCAGTTCGCTGACGGGACTAAAAAACATTCAGTACTTC
CASSSLTGLKNIQYF
>14|.|TRBJ2-1|.|TRBV7-3
TGTGCCAGCAGCTTTAGCGCCAGAGTAAATGAGCAGTTCTTC
CASSFSARVNEQFF
>17|TRBD2|TRBJ2-7|.|TRBV4-2
TGTGCCAGCAGCCAAAACGAGGGGCGGGAGGGCCTCTACGAGCAGTACTTC
CASSQNEGREGLYEQYF
>17|TRBD1|TRBJ2-1|.|TRBV10-3
TGTGCCATCAGTGAGTTTGAGACGGGACAGGGGTCGAGTAAGCAGTTCTTC
CAISEFETGQGSSKQFF
>15|TRBD2|TRBJ2-1|.|TRBV20-1
TGCAGTGTGGCGGGCCTAGCGGGAGCCTACAATGAGCAGTTCTTC
CSVAGLAGAYNEQFF
>16|TRBD1|TRBJ2-3|few|TRBV7-3
TGTGCCAGCAGCGATAAGACAGGGGGCAGGACAGATACGCAGTATTTT
CASSDKTGGRTDTQYF
>12|TRBD1|TRBJ2-7|few|TRBV29-1
TGCAGCGCTTTGACAGGGACCTACGAGCAGTACTTC
CSALTGTYEQYF
>15|.|TRBJ2-5|.|TRBV7-2
TGTGCCAGCAGCTCCCTGGGGAGGTACCAAGAGACCCAGTACTTC
CASSSLGRYQETQYF
>17|TRBD1|TRBJ1-1|.|TRBV28
TGTGCCAGCAGTTCTCCAGGGGGCGGACGAACCATCGGGGAAGCTTTCTTT
CASSSPGGGRTIGEAFF
>17|.|TRBJ2-1|.|TRBV7-8
TGTGCCAGCAGCTTAGCCCGAATACTGGAGCCCAACAATGAGCAGTTCTTC
CASSLARILEPNNEQFF
>14|TRBD1|TRBJ2-5|.|TRBV28
TGTGCCAGCAGTTTAGTGGCAGGGGGAGAGACCCAGTACTTC
CASSLVAGGETQYF
>14|TRBD1|TRBJ2-5|.|TRBV7-3
TGTGCCAGCAGCTTATTTGGCAGGGGGCATGAGCAGTACTTC
CASSLFGRGHEQYF
>14|TRBD2|TRBJ2-7|few|TRBV27
TGTGCCAGCAGGAGACTAGCGGGAAACTACGAGCAGTACTTC
CASRRLAGNYEQYF
>15|TRBD1|TRBJ2-7|few|TRBV9
TGTGCCAGCAGCGTAGTTGGGACAGGGGTGGACCCCCAGTACTTC
CASSVVGTGVDPQYF
>14|.|TRBJ2-1|.|TRBV5-1
TGCGCCAGCAGCTTCGGGGAGGAATACAATGAGCAGTTCTTC
CASSFGEEYNEQFF
>13|.|TRBJ2-7|few|TRBV20-1
TGCAGTGCTAGTGATGCGAGCTCCTACGAGCAGTACTTC
CSASDASSYEQYF
>11|.|TRBJ2-3|.|TRBV29-1
TGCACCTGGCGGATAGGAGATACGCAGTATTTT
CTWRIGDTQYF
>12|.|TRBJ2-7|.|TRBV5-1
TGTGCCAGCAGTTCGCAAGGCGACGAGCAGTACTTC
CASSSQGDEQYF
>13|.|TRBJ1-3|.|TRBV7-2
TGTGCCAGCAGCTTCGGAGGGAGCAACACCATATATTTT
CASSFGGSNTIYF
>18|.|TRBJ2-7|.|TRBV4-3
TGCGCCAGCAGCCGCCAGCGGAGCGGCCCATTCCTTTCCTACGAGCAGTACTTC
CASSRQRSGPFLSYEQYF
>18|TRBD1|TRBJ2-5|few|TRBV29-1
TGCAGCGTTGAAAAAAGCGCCCCCCAGGACAGGGGCGGAGAGACCCAGTACTTC
CSVEKSAPQDRGGETQYF
>14|.|TRBJ2-3|few|TRBV7-2
TGTGCCAGCAGCCCCTGGGGTAGCACAGATACGCAGTATTTT
CASSPWGSTDTQYF
>16|TRBD1|TRBJ2-2|.|TRBV15
TGTGCCACCAGCAGCCGGACAGGGACGAACACCGGGGAGCTGTTTTTT
CATSSRTGTNTGELFF
>13|.|TRBJ2-1|.|TRBV5-4
TGTGCCAGCAGCTTGGTCAGCAACAATGAGCAGTTCTTC
CASSLVSNNEQFF
>15|TRBD2|TRBJ2-1|once|TRBV12-3/TRBV12-4
TGTGCCAGCAGCTACCCTAGCGGGGGGCCGTTTGAGCAGTTCTTC
CASSYPSGGPFEQFF
>15|.|TRBJ2-5|once|TRBV3-1
TGTGCCAGCAGCCGAAGTGCACTAAATCAAGAGACCCAGTACTTC
CASSRSALNQETQYF
>14|.|TRBJ2-3|.|TRBV2
TGTGCCAGCAGTGAACAGGGGCCCGCAGATACGCAGTATTTT
CASSEQGPADTQYF
>12|.|TRBJ2-7|few|TRBV20-1
TGCAGTGCTAGCGCGGGGTCGTACGAGCAGTACTTC
CSASAGSYEQYF
>14|TRBD2|TRBJ2-7|once|TRBV27
TGTGCCAGCAGGCCGGGGGGGCGGGCGCGCGAGCAGTACTTC
CASRPGGRAREQYF
>14|.|TRBJ1-2|.|TRBV25-1
TGTGCCAGCAGTGAAACAGGGACGGTTCGTGGCTACACCTTC
CASSETGTVRGYTF